These 23 T cell receptor beta chains share one sample of origin, sequenced in a study of blood T cell repertoires in COVID-19. Measured with immunoSEQ multiplex PCR; TCRdb has only the in-frame clones, and not every one. The sample has around 330,000 clones; roughly 90% are singletons. The sample consisted of PBMCs or T cells enriched from blood (not recorded which). The receptors stem from a man aged 55 to 69 who had recovered from COVID-19.

The V and J genes are TRBV19 and TRBJ2-3; TRBD2 aligns across 12 bases. V trimming: 3 bases; J trimming: 1 base; junction bases outside the gene matches: 2. There are 16 residues in the CDR3. Germline V gene data show CDR1 as LNHDA and CDR2 as SQIVND (reference sequence). The chain's CDR3 is CASSMGLAGGTDTQYF. CDR3 in DNA: TGTGCCAGTAGTATGGGACTAGCGGGCGGCACAGATACGCAGTATTTT.

The V call is TRBV6-1, the J call TRBJ1-3; TRBD1 matches 7 bases. CDR3 length: 16 residues. V lost 4 bases to trimming and J lost 1 base; unmatched junction nucleotides: 7. Germline loops: CDR1 MNHNS, CDR2 SASEGT. In DNA form, the CDR3 reads TGTGCCAGCAGTGGGCTGACAGGGACTTCTGGAAACACCATATATTTT. Its protein is CASSGLTGTSGNTIYF.

The rearrangement links TRBV11-2 to TRBJ2-7; possible D gene TRBD1, 6 bases. V was trimmed by 4 bases and J by 4 bases, leaving 8 bases between them. CDR1 and CDR2 (germline): SGHAT, FQNNGV. This CDR3 is 12 amino acids long. The CDR3 region is CASSSQGYEQYF. CDR3 bases: TGTGCCAGCAGCTCCCAGGGGTACGAGCAGTACTTC.

This sequence joins TRBV5-4 and TRBJ2-3, with 9 bases aligning to TRBD2. Per germline, CDR1 SGHNT and CDR2 YYREEE (reference sequence). This CDR3 comprises 19 residues. The ends lost 2 bases at V and 2 bases at J; junction bases unmatched: 15. The chain's CDR3 is CASSFGSGMTSGPTDTQYF. The CDR3 DNA follows: TGTGCCAGCAGCTTCGGGAGTGGCATGACTAGCGGACCCACAGATACGCAGTATTTT. Variable domain in full (rest from reference TRBV5-4 and TRBJ2-3): ETGVTQSPTHLIKTRGQQVTLRCSSQSGHNTVSWYQQALGQGPQFIFQYYREEENGRGNFPPRFSGLQFPNYSSELNVNALELDDSALYLCASSFGSGMTSGPTDTQYFGPGTRLTVL.

This rearrangement joins TRBV6-5 to TRBJ2-1; a weak D match, TRBD2 (5 bases). Trimming took off 4 bases at V and 1 base at J, with 8 bases between the two ends. CDR3 length: 14 residues. Germline V lookup: CDR1 MNHEY, CDR2 SVGAGI. The CDR3 bases are TGTGCCAGCAGTTCCAGCGGATCCTACAATGAGCAGTTCTTC. Protein sequence: CASSSSGSYNEQFF.

The V gene is TRBV6-1, the J gene TRBJ2-1; a weak D match, TRBD2 (6 bases). V was trimmed by 2 bases and J by 0 bases, leaving 11 bases between them. The length of the CDR3 is 16 residues. Looked up from germline, CDR1 is MNHNS and CDR2 is SASEGT. The CDR3 sequence is CASSEIAGPSYNEQFF. The CDR3 DNA reads TGTGCCAGCAGTGAAATCGCGGGACCCTCCTACAATGAGCAGTTCTTC.

This rearrangement joins TRBV24-1 to TRBJ1-2; TRBD1 aligns across 7 bases. The V and J ends lost 3 bases and 3 bases, in that order; junction bases with no gene match: 3. Germline V CDR1 and CDR2: KGHDR, SFDVKD. The CDR3 has 14 residues. The CDR3 sequence is CATSDRDRDYGYTF. The DNA of the CDR3 is TGTGCCACCAGTGATCGCGACAGGGACTATGGCTACACCTTC.

This clone showed up just a few times. The rearrangement links TRBV4-1 to TRBJ1-2, with D unclear. Germline V gives CDR1 MGHRA, CDR2 YSYEKL. This CDR3 has 19 residues. Trimming removed 3 bases at V and 6 bases at J, with 29 bases between. CDR3 residues: CASSHDPAGGRAYYDGYTF. The CDR3 region has the DNA TGCGCCAGCAGCCACGACCCTGCTGGCGGCAGAGCCTATTACGATGGCTACACCTTC.

The V call is TRBV7-2, the J call TRBJ2-5; a possible D gene is TRBD2 (6 bases). This CDR3 region has 13 residues. Germline V gene sequence: CDR1 SGHTA, CDR2 FQGNSA. V lost 5 bases and J lost 2, with 9 bases in between. CDR3 bases: TGTGCCAGCAGCAAGGGAGGACAAGAGACCCAGTACTTC. This sequence encodes CASSKGGQETQYF.

The chain is built from TRBV27 and TRBJ1-2; D perhaps matches TRBD1 (6 bases). Germline values: CDR1 MNHEY, CDR2 SMNVEV (reference sequence). Trimming shortened V by 1 base and J by 4 bases, and 13 bases separated the two germline ends. The CDR3 length is 15 residues. The CDR3 loop reads CASSLYREAPYGYTF. The CDR3 DNA reads as TGTGCCAGCAGTTTATACAGGGAAGCTCCCTATGGCTACACCTTC.

This chain connects TRBV7-9 to TRBJ2-2, with a weak D call TRBD1 (5 bases). The V end lost 5 bases, the J end lost 6 bases, and 10 bases lay between the germline ends. Germline loops: CDR1 SEHNR, CDR2 FQNEAQ (reference sequence). The CDR3 has 13 amino acids. CDR3: CASSRTRAGELFF. The CDR3 DNA reads as TGTGCCAGCAGCCGTACCAGGGCCGGGGAGCTGTTTTTT.

V gene TRBV6-2 or TRBV6-3 combines with J gene TRBJ2-7; 12 bases fit TRBD2. CDR3 size: 17 residues. V shed 5 bases and J 2 bases; nucleotides not matched to a gene: 10. Per germline, CDR1 MNHEY and CDR2 SVGEGT. The CDR3 nucleotides are TGTGCCAGCAGTAAACCAAAGACTAGCGGGAGAGCCTACGAGCAGTACTTC. It is translated as CASSKPKTSGRAYEQYF.

This chain uses TRBV11-3 with TRBJ2-3, with D hard to call. The length of the CDR3 is 14 residues. Trimming shortened V by 0 bases and J by 5 bases, and 9 bases separated the two germline ends. Germline values: CDR1 SGHNT, CDR2 YENEEA. The CDR3 DNA sequence: TGTGCCAGCAGCTTAGACCGCGGCGGAGATACGCAGTATTTT. The encoded protein is CASSLDRGGDTQYF.

This chain connects TRBV10-2 to TRBJ1-2; 7 bases map to TRBD1. CDR3 length equals 14 residues. In germline, CDR1 is WSHSY, CDR2 SAAADI. The ends lost 6 bases at V and 4 bases at J; junction bases unmatched: 8. The CDR3: CASSRQGPSYGYTF. CDR3 bases: TGCGCCAGCAGCCGACAGGGCCCGAGCTATGGCTACACCTTC.

The chain's CDR3 is CASSQDTVNTEAFF. The CDR3 coding sequence is TGTGCCAGCAGCCAAGATACAGTTAACACTGAAGCTTTCTTT. The chain carries TRBV3-1 (or the pseudogene TRBV3-2) and TRBJ1-1; D call uncertain. The CDR3 length is 14 residues. V was shortened by 0 bases and J by 2 bases, with 7 bases between the two germline ends. CDR1 is LGHDT, CDR2 YNNKEL, per germline (reference sequence).

This chain joins TRBV2 and TRBJ1-3; D is possibly TRBD1 (5 bases). V was trimmed by 3 bases and J by 0 bases, leaving 9 bases between them. CDR1 is SNHLY and CDR2 is FYNNEI in the germline V gene. The CDR3 has 15 residues. CDR3 coding DNA: TGTGCCAGCAGTGAGGGGGGGATCTCTGGAAACACCATATATTTT. Encoded protein: CASSEGGISGNTIYF.

The V and J genes are TRBV7-9 and TRBJ2-3, with TRBD1 matching over 8 bases. The CDR3 is 14 amino acids. After removal of 5 bases from V and 5 bases from J, the junction contained 6 bases not matched to a gene. Germline V gene data show CDR1 as SEHNR and CDR2 as FQNEAQ (reference sequence). The CDR3 reads CASSLDRGRDTQYF. Here the CDR3 DNA reads TGTGCCAGCAGCCTCGACAGGGGTCGAGATACGCAGTATTTT.

The chain joins TRBV6-5 to TRBJ1-1; D not resolved. The CDR3 has 14 amino acids. Germline V CDR1 and CDR2: MNHEY, SVGAGI. The V end lost 4 bases, the J end lost 1 base, and 10 bases lay between the germline ends. The CDR3 protein is CASSSLGRNTEAFF. Here the CDR3 DNA reads TGTGCCAGCAGTTCCCTGGGGAGGAACACTGAAGCTTTCTTT.

V usage is TRBV9 and J usage is TRBJ2-1; 9 nucleotides line up with TRBD2. Germline-derived CDR1 and CDR2 are SGDLS and YYNGEE. V lost 2 bases and J lost 7; bases outside the gene matches: 7. The CDR3 covers 15 residues. This chain's CDR3 is CASSVAGGTSNEQFF. Here the CDR3 DNA reads TGTGCCAGCAGCGTCGCGGGAGGGACATCAAATGAGCAGTTCTTC. The full variable domain, in which reference TRBV9 and TRBJ2-1 provide the parts outside the CDR3, is DSGVTQTPKHLITATGQRVTLRCSPRSGDLSVYWYQQSLDQGLQFLIQYYNGEERAKGNILERFSAQQFPDLHSELNLSSLELGDSALYFCASSVAGGTSNEQFFGPGTRLTVL.

V gene TRBV30 combines with J gene TRBJ2-1; TRBD2 aligns across 8 bases. With V trimmed by 8 bases and J by 12 bases, 18 bases remained unmatched. The CDR3 covers 14 residues. The germline V gene encodes CDR1 GTSNPN and CDR2 SVGIG (reference sequence). CDR3 in DNA: TGTGCCGGCTCTAGTCGTTACGGGAGGGAGAGGCAGTTCTTC. It is translated as CAGSSRYGRERQFF. The whole variable domain, remainder taken from reference TRBV30 and TRBJ2-1, is SQTIHQWPATLVQPVGSPLSLECTVEGTSNPNLYWYRQAAGRGLQLLFYSVGIGQISSEVPQNLSASRPQDRQFILSSKKLLLSDSGFYLCAGSSRYGRERQFFGPGTRLTVL.

The chain combines TRBV2 with TRBJ2-1, with 12 bases lining up with TRBD2. J gave up 4 bases and V 1 base, and 5 bases lay outside the gene matches. The V gene's germline CDR1 is SNHLY and CDR2 FYNNEI. The length of the CDR3 is 17 residues. Written as DNA, the CDR3 is TGTGCCAGCAGTGAAGAATCCGGGACTAGCGGGTACAATGAGCAGTTCTTC. This gives the protein CASSEESGTSGYNEQFF.

This clone occurred once. The chain links TRBV5-6 to TRBJ1-2, with D hard to call. The CDR3 covers 14 residues. Germline-derived CDR1 and CDR2 are SGHDT and YYEEEE. Trimming shortened V by 1 base and J by 3 bases, and 10 bases separated the two germline ends. The CDR3 nucleotides read TGTGCCAGCAGCTTGAACGGGAAGGACTATGGCTACACCTTC. This translates into CASSLNGKDYGYTF.

The chain carries TRBV7-8 and TRBJ1-3, with 9 positions matching TRBD1. This CDR3 has 14 residues. V gave up 4 bases and J gave up 8 bases; unmatched junction bases: 6. In germline, CDR1 is SGHVS, CDR2 FQNEAQ. The chain's CDR3 is CASSSPGQGDTIYF. The CDR3, as DNA: TGTGCCAGCAGCTCTCCGGGACAGGGAGACACCATATATTTT.